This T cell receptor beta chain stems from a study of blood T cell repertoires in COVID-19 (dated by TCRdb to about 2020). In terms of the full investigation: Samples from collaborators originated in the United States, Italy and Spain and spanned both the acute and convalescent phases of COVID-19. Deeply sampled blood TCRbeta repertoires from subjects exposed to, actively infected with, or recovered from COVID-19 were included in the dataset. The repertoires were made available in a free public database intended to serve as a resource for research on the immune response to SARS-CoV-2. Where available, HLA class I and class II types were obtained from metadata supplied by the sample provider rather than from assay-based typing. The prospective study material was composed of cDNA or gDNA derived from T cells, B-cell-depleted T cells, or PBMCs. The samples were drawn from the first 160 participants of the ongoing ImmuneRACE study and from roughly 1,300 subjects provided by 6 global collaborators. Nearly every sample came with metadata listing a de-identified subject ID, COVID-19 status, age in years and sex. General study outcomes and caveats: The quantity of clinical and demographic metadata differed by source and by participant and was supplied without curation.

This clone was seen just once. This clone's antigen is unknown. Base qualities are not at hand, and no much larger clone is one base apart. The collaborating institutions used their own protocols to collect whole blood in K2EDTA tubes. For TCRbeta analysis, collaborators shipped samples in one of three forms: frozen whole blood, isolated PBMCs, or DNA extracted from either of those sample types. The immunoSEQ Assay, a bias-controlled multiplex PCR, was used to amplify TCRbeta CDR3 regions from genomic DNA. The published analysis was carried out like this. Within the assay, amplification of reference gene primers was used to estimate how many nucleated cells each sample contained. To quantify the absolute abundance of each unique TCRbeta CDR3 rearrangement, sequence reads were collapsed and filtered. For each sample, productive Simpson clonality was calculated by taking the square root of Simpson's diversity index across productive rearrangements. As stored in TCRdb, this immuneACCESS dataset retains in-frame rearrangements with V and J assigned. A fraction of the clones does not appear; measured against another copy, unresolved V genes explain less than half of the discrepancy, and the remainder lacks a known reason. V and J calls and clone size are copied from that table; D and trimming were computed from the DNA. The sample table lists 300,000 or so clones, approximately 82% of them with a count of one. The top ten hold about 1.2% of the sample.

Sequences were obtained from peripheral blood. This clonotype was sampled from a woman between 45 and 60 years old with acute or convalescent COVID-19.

The nucleotides are TGTGCCAGCAGTTTAGGGCAGTCCAATCAGCCCCAGCATTTT. This yields the protein CASSLGQSNQPQHF. The V gene is TRBV28 and the J gene is TRBJ1-5, with the D gene call left open. The V end loses 2 bases and the J end loses 3 bases, and a stretch of 8 bases separates them. Including cysteine and phenylalanine, the CDR3 has 14 amino acids. This entry keeps only the CDR3 DNA: 42 bases, framed from base 1. In the germline V gene, CDR1 corresponds to MDHEN and CDR2 to SYDVKM.